What follows are 27 T cell receptor beta chains derived from one specimen sequenced in a study of blood T cell repertoires in COVID-19. Generated by immunoSEQ multiplex PCR, the TCRdb table keeps only in-frame clones and is missing some. Of roughly 76,000 clones listed, around nine tenths were seen once; the top ten hold around 7.9%. Sequenced input: peripheral blood. These receptor sequences come from a young man with acute or convalescent COVID-19.

This clone was detected only once. The chain is built from TRBV19 and TRBJ1-5; D may be TRBD1 (6 bases). Germline values: CDR1 LNHDA, CDR2 SQIVND (reference sequence). The germline V and J ends were trimmed by 6 bases and 6 bases, with 12 bases remaining between them. The CDR3 consists of 13 residues. Written as DNA, the CDR3 is TGTGCCAGTAGAGAAGTAGGGGGTCAGCCCCAGCATTTT. Its translation: CASREVGGQPQHF.

The chain has TRBV7-2 and TRBJ2-7, with TRBD2 identical over 8 bases. J was trimmed by 1 base and V by 4 bases; bases with no gene match: 6. The CDR3 totals 15 residues. Per germline, CDR1 SGHTA and CDR2 FQGNSA. In DNA form, the CDR3 reads TGTGCCAGCAGCTGGCTAGCGGGTCAGTCCTACGAGCAGTACTTC. It yields the protein CASSWLAGQSYEQYF. Variable domain in full (rest from reference TRBV7-2 and TRBJ2-7): GAGVSQSPSNKVTEKGKDVELRCDPISGHTALYWYRQSLGQGLEFLIYFQGNSAPDKSGLPSDRFSAERTGGSVSTLTIQRTQQEDSAVYLCASSWLAGQSYEQYFGPGTRLTVT.

This clone was counted only a few times. This chain connects TRBV4-2 to TRBJ1-5; unclear D gene. Trimming stripped 1 base from V and 3 bases from J, with 7 bases between. CDR1 and CDR2 from the germline V gene are LGHNA and YNFKEQ. The CDR3 is made up of 14 amino acids. The CDR3 coding sequence is TGTGCCAGCAGCCAAGGCAGGATCAATCAGCCCCAGCATTTT. This codes for CASSQGRINQPQHF.

This clone was seen a single time. This rearrangement joins TRBV27 to TRBJ2-1, with D perhaps TRBD2 (6 bases). CDR3 length: 15 residues. Germline V CDR1 and CDR2: MNHEY, SMNVEV (reference sequence). Trimming shortened V by 6 bases and J by 0 bases, and 12 bases separated the two germline ends. The CDR3 loop is CASRVGTSSYNEQFF. CDR3 nucleotides: TGTGCCAGCAGAGTAGGGACTTCCTCCTACAATGAGCAGTTCTTC.

The chain's CDR3 is CASSLLKPLHF. Here the CDR3 DNA reads TGTGCCAGCAGCCTTCTAAAACCCCTCCACTTT. The chain uses TRBV7-9 and TRBJ1-6, with D hard to call. Germline V gene lookup returns CDR1 SEHNR and CDR2 FQNEAQ (reference sequence). The V end lost 5 bases, the J end lost 12 bases, and 8 bases lay between the germline ends. The length of the CDR3 is 11 residues.

This clone is judged medium-sized. The chain employs TRBV27 and TRBJ2-7; perhaps TRBD1 as D (6 bases). Germline V gene lookup returns CDR1 MNHEY and CDR2 SMNVEV (reference sequence). V was clipped by 10 bases and J by 0 bases, with 13 bases between them. The CDR3 length is 13 residues. The CDR3 DNA follows: TGTGCCACGCGGACAGTCGACTCCTACGAGCAGTACTTC. Translating gives CATRTVDSYEQYF.

The J gene is TRBJ2-2, the V gene TRBV7-2, with TRBD1 as a possible D gene (5 bases). The V end was cut by 0 bases, the J end by 0 bases, with 5 bases between. Per the germline V gene, CDR1 is SGHTA and CDR2 is FQGNSA. CDR3 length: 15 amino acids. The CDR3 spells CASSLAGANTGELFF. The CDR3, as DNA: TGTGCCAGCAGCTTAGCAGGGGCGAACACCGGGGAGCTGTTTTTT.

This rearrangement joins TRBV18 to TRBJ2-7; 8 bases match TRBD1. CDR1 and CDR2 from the germline V gene are KGHSH and LQKENI. CDR3 size: 15 residues. J was trimmed by 2 bases and V by 4 bases; bases with no gene match: 7. DNA of the CDR3: TGTGCCAGCTCACTAGGACAGGGAAGGACCTACGAGCAGTACTTC. Protein: CASSLGQGRTYEQYF.

The chain recombines TRBV28 with TRBJ2-2, with D perhaps TRBD2 (5 bases). Per the germline V gene, CDR1 is MDHEN and CDR2 is SYDVKM. Between the trimmed V and J ends, which lost 9 bases and 6 bases, there was a span of 8 bases. There are 11 residues in the CDR3. CDR3 amino acids: CASRTSGELFF. The CDR3 DNA is TGTGCCAGTCGGACTTCCGGGGAGCTGTTTTTT.

The chain combines TRBV29-1 with TRBJ1-1, with TRBD1 identical over 7 bases. Germline V gives CDR1 SQVTM, CDR2 ANQGSEA. The V segment lost 6 bases and the J segment 6 bases; nucleotides outside the gene matches: 1. The CDR3 runs 10 residues. The CDR3, as DNA: TGCAGCGTAGGACAGGCTGAAGCTTTCTTT. Its translation: CSVGQAEAFF.

CDR3 nucleotide sequence: TGTGCCAGCAGCTTAAACGGAGCCGCCGGGGAGCTGTTTTTT. It yields the protein CASSLNGAAGELFF. This chain connects TRBV7-2 to TRBJ2-2; D uncertain. CDR3 length: 14 amino acids. The V end was cut by 2 bases, the J end by 6 bases, with 10 bases between. The germline V gene has CDR1 SGHTA and CDR2 FQGNSA.

The V call is TRBV28, the J call TRBJ1-4, with a weak D call TRBD1 (6 bases). This CDR3 contains 14 residues. The germline gives CDR1 MDHEN, CDR2 SYDVKM. V lost 6 bases and J lost 8, with 16 bases in between. As DNA, the CDR3 is TGTGCCAGCAGCCGAGGGGGGGTTGAGGAAAAACTGTTTTTT. Its translation: CASSRGGVEEKLFF.

In this sample, this clone turned up a few times. The V and J genes are TRBV19 and TRBJ1-6; 9 nucleotides match TRBD1. CDR1 and CDR2 (germline): LNHDA, SQIVND (reference sequence). Losses at the gene ends were 4 bases for V and 9 bases for J; bases not matched to a gene: 10. The CDR3 contains 16 residues. This CDR3 is CASSNLEEDRGSPLHF. CDR3 nucleotide sequence: TGTGCCAGTAGTAACTTGGAGGAGGACAGGGGTTCACCCCTCCACTTT.

The rearrangement joins TRBV13 to TRBJ2-7; 7 bases align to TRBD2. The CDR3 has 15 residues. The V and J ends lost 7 bases and 5 bases, in that order; junction bases with no gene match: 14. The germline V gene encodes CDR1 PRHDT and CDR2 FYEKMQ (reference sequence). CDR3 amino acids: CASTWSPGGSDEQYF. The CDR3, as DNA: TGTGCCAGCACTTGGTCCCCGGGAGGATCGGACGAGCAGTACTTC.

V is TRBV12-3 or TRBV12-4 and J is TRBJ1-3; D might be TRBD1 (6 bases). With 6 bases removed from V and 8 bases from J, the gap between germline ends came to 11 bases. The CDR3 has 12 residues. The CDR3 DNA reads as TGTGCCAGCAGGGACAGTCTTGACACCATATATTTT. This gives the protein CASRDSLDTIYF.

CDR3 region: CASSSRVSYGYTF. The CDR3 coding sequence is TGTGCCAGCAGCTCCAGGGTTTCATATGGCTACACCTTC. V gene TRBV5-8 combines with J gene TRBJ1-2, with a possible D match to TRBD1 (5 bases). Trimming took off 3 bases at V and 5 bases at J, with 11 bases between the two ends. Germline CDR1 is SGHTS and CDR2 is YDEGEE. The CDR3 is 13 residues long. Full variable domain (remainder filled in from reference TRBV5-8 and TRBJ1-2): EAGVTQSPTHLIKTRGQQATLRCSPISGHTSVYWYQQALGLGLQFLLWYDEGEERNRGNFPPRFSGRQFPNYSSELNVNALELEDSALYLCASSSRVSYGYTFGSGTRLTVV.

V gene TRBV4-1 combines with J gene TRBJ2-7, with 10 nucleotides matching TRBD1. CDR1 and CDR2 from the germline V gene are MGHRA and YSYEKL. V shed 2 bases and J 5 bases; nucleotides not matched to a gene: 9. CDR3 length equals 16 residues. Here the CDR3 reads CASSQYPGDRGDEQYF. The CDR3 DNA reads TGCGCCAGCAGCCAATACCCCGGGGACAGGGGAGACGAGCAGTACTTC.

The chain uses TRBV13 and TRBJ2-5; 9 bases match TRBD2. Germline V gene sequence: CDR1 PRHDT, CDR2 FYEKMQ (reference sequence). The CDR3 contains 16 residues. With V trimmed by 5 bases and J by 5 bases, 12 bases remained unmatched. CDR3 sequence: CASSPRRREGLETQYF. The CDR3 coding sequence is TGTGCCAGCAGCCCTCGGCGGCGGGAGGGCCTGGAGACCCAGTACTTC.

V gene TRBV28 combines with J gene TRBJ2-7; 7 bases match TRBD2. V gave up 6 bases and J gave up 4 bases; unmatched junction bases: 6. Germline CDR1 and CDR2: MDHEN and SYDVKM. The CDR3 runs to 13 residues. Written as DNA, the CDR3 is TGTGCCAGCAGAAGCGGGGCTGGGTACGAGCAGTACTTC. The encoded protein is CASRSGAGYEQYF.

The genes are TRBV28 and TRBJ2-1, with 7 positions matching TRBD2. Germline CDR1 is MDHEN and CDR2 is SYDVKM. The CDR3 is made up of 14 amino acids. Trimming at V came to 6 bases and at J to 2 bases, leaving 4 bases not matched to a gene. CDR3 coding DNA: TGTGCCAGCAGGGAGCGGGGTGCCTACAATGAGCAGTTCTTC. As protein: CASRERGAYNEQFF.

V gene TRBV7-5 combines with J gene TRBJ1-1. TRBV7-5 is a listed pseudogene. The CDR3 has 15 residues. CDR3 nucleotide sequence: TGTGTCAGAACATCTGGTCGGGTCAGCGGCACTGAAGCTTTCTTT. Translation: CVRTSGRVSGTEAFF.

This chain uses TRBV18 with TRBJ2-4; perhaps TRBD1 as D (5 bases). V was clipped by 4 bases and J by 7 bases, with 11 bases between them. CDR1 and CDR2 (germline): KGHSH, LQKENI. The CDR3 runs 13 residues. The CDR3 loop is CASSHDSLNIQYF. Here the CDR3 DNA reads TGTGCCAGCTCACATGACAGTCTGAACATTCAGTACTTC.

The CDR3 DNA reads TGTGCCAGCAGTTTAACGGCTGCGGGACGCCCGTACAATGAGCAGTTCTTC. This sequence encodes CASSLTAAGRPYNEQFF. The chain carries TRBV27 and TRBJ2-1; D perhaps matches TRBD2 (6 bases). The CDR3 sequence is 17 residues long. V shed 2 bases and J shed 4 bases, with 18 bases lying between them. Germline V gene data show CDR1 as MNHEY and CDR2 as SMNVEV (reference sequence).

The table lists this clone with a count of one. The chain links TRBV15 to TRBJ2-1, with TRBD1 matching over 10 bases. J gave up 6 bases and V 0 bases, and 2 bases lay outside the gene matches. The CDR3 sequence is 15 residues long. Germline V lookup: CDR1 LNHNV, CDR2 YYDKDF (reference sequence). The CDR3 loop reads CATSRETGGFNEQFF. The CDR3 nucleotides read TGTGCCACCAGCAGAGAGACAGGGGGCTTCAATGAGCAGTTCTTC.

The V gene is TRBV19, the J gene TRBJ1-3; no clear D gene. The CDR3 length is 14 residues. Germline CDR1 reads LNHDA; CDR2 reads SQIVND (reference sequence). V lost 9 bases, J lost 0 bases, and 12 bases lay in between. This CDR3 is CASTTTSSGNTIYF. CDR3 coding DNA: TGTGCCAGCACGACGACAAGCTCTGGAAACACCATATATTTT.

Ten or more counts support this clone. This chain uses TRBV28 with TRBJ1-1; D is ambiguous. Trimming shortened V by 5 bases and J by 7 bases, and 14 bases separated the two germline ends. CDR1 and CDR2 (germline): MDHEN, SYDVKM. The CDR3 spans 13 residues. Here the CDR3 DNA reads TGTGCCAGCAGTCTACAACTACCTGTTGAAGCTTTCTTT. This sequence encodes CASSLQLPVEAFF.

This chain joins TRBV10-1 and TRBJ2-1; 10 bases agree with TRBD2. Germline trimming cut 2 bases from V and 9 bases from J; bases unmatched to any gene: 4. The CDR3 has 14 residues. Germline V gives CDR1 WNHNN, CDR2 SYGVQD (reference sequence). As DNA, the CDR3 is TGCGCCAGCAGTGAGCGGACTAGCGGCGGTGAGCAGTTCTTC. Encoded protein: CASSERTSGGEQFF.